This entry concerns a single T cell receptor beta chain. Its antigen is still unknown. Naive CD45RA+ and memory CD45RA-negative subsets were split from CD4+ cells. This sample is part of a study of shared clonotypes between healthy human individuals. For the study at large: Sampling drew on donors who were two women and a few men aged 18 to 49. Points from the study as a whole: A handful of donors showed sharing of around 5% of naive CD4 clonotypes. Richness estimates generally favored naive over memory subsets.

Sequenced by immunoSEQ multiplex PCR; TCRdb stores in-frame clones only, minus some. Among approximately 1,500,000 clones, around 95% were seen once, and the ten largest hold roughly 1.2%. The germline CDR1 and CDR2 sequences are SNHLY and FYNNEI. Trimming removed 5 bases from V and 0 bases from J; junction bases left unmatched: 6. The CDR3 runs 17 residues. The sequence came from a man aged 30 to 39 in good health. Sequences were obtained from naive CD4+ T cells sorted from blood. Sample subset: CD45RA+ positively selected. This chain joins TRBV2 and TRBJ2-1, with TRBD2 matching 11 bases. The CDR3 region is CASSPRGLADSYNEQFF. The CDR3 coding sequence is TGTGCCAGCAGTCCCCGGGGACTAGCGGACTCCTACAATGAGCAGTTCTTC.